The TCR beta chain under discussion was sequenced for a study of shared clonotypes between healthy human individuals. About this clone: Its specificity is unknown.

TCRdb keeps only in-frame clones here, not all; method: immunoSEQ multiplex PCR. Of hundreds of thousands of clones listed, 90% to 95% were seen once; the top ten hold about 0.11%. Points from the study as a whole: Sequencing depth was expected to affect clonotype sharing among donors.

V lost 1 base, J lost 3 bases, and 13 bases lay in between. The CDR3 has 16 amino acids. CDR1 is SGHVS, CDR2 FQNEAQ, per germline. Naive CD8 cells lacked CD45RO, underwent positive selection for CCR7 and left out terminally differentiated effector memory CD45RA+ cells. Donors were healthy HIV-negative adults without recent acute infections or vaccinations. Only Caucasian adults living in Nashville, Tennessee served as donors. The specimen was naive CD8+ T cells sorted from blood. This rearrangement joins TRBV7-8 to TRBJ1-5, with TRBD1 as a possible D gene (6 bases). This receptor was obtained from a woman aged 25 to 39 in good health. The CDR3 loop is CASSLGGLGPNQPQHF. The CDR3 nucleotides are TGTGCCAGCAGCTTAGGGGGGCTGGGTCCCAATCAGCCCCAGCATTTT.